This T cell receptor beta chain was captured in a study of blood T cell repertoires in COVID-19. Clones were sequenced by immunoSEQ multiplex PCR, and TCRdb holds only the in-frame ones, with some missing. The data hold almost 400,000 clones, with under 90% observed a single time. The CDR3 is 13 amino acids. Per the germline V gene, CDR1 is SGHTA and CDR2 is FQGTGA. V was trimmed by 0 bases and J by 5 bases, leaving 7 bases between them. The TCR was taken from a woman in her thirties who had recovered from COVID-19. The chain joins TRBV7-3 to TRBJ2-5; D is unclear. Sequenced: PBMCs or T cells enriched from blood (not recorded which). CDR3 sequence reads: CASSLTQRETQYF. CDR3 bases: TGTGCCAGCAGCTTAACCCAGAGGGAGACCCAGTACTTC.